Ten or more counts support the clone carrying this TCR beta chain. Trimming took 0 bases from V and 4 from J, leaving 13 bases between them. The CDR3 is 15 residues long. Per the germline V gene, CDR1 is SGHRS and CDR2 is YFSETQ. Both iRepertoire HTBI primers and Arm-PCR of CDR3 regions were used to build the TCR beta libraries. TCRdb re-derived calls from the multiplex PCR reads in MiXCR, one entry per CDR3 protein. The profile shows some 340,000 distinct CDR3 sequences, around 23% of them singletons. This specimen comes from a study of regulatory T cells in long-lasting Graves disease. The time point here: persistent/refractory GD, antithyroid drugs over 5 years with positive TRAb. Scientists built the TCR library using RNA that was extracted from PBMCs.

The source of this sequence is a woman between 40 and 55 years old with Graves disease. Material: peripheral blood mononuclear cells (PBMCs), obtained when the disease was refractory, from a patient treated with antithyroid drugs. The V gene is TRBV5-1, the J gene TRBJ2-5; a possible D gene is TRBD1 (5 bases). The CDR3, as DNA: TGCGCCAGCAGCTTGGCCAAGGGGTCTCGAGAGACCCAGTACTTC. Translation: CASSLAKGSRETQYF.